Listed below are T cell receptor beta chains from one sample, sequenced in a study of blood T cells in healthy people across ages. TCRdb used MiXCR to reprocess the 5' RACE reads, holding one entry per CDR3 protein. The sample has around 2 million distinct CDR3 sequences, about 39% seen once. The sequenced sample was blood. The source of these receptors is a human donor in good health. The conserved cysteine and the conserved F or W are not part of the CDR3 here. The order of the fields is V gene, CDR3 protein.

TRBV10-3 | AISEATSGDYYEQY
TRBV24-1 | ATSDHRGKLGASGYNEQF
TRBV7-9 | ASSPGTGVVKQY
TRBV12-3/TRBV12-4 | ASSFRWTGAPDTQY
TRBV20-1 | SARVEAGSTYEQY
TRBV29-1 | SVKPGQGWADTQY
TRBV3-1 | ASRPFSSGANVLT
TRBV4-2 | VSSQPTGPSEQF
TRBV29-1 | SGERTGDGYT
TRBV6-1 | ASHRAGKETQY
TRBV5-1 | ASSRNRDLSYGYT
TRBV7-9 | ASSADRGEVETQY
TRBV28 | ASSFYTGSVAAEQF
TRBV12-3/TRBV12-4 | ASSLQGRRTEAF